Described below is a single T cell receptor beta chain sequence and its context. Its antigen is still unknown. No quality values exist for individual bases; no much larger clone is one base distant. TCRdb records Illumina NovaSeq 6000 as the sequencer. TCRalpha and TCRbeta cDNA libraries were constructed by 5'RACE with constant-segment primers, with sample barcodes and unique molecular identifiers being introduced. Trizol reagent was used to extract RNA from every sample. Library amplification was performed in two PCR steps, and a second sample barcode and Illumina TruSeq adapters were introduced in the second step. Sequencing of the libraries was done on an Illumina NovaSeq, producing 2 x 150 bp paired-end reads. Per the authors' processing: The reads were demultiplexed and collapsed into UMI-guided consensus sequences using migec v1.2.7. Using mixcr v2.1.11, the UMI consensuses were aligned to TRA and TRB V and J templates and assembled into clonotypes. Clonotypes were classified as expanded or contracted when called significant by both edgeR and NoisET, with noise models trained on biological replicates. For edgeR calls, a false discovery rate-adjusted p below 0.01 and a log2 fold-change threshold of 1 were applied. PCA with hierarchical clustering of max-normalized trajectories of the 1000 most abundant clonotypes was used as exploratory dynamics analysis. Separately sequenced CD4+ and CD8+ repertoires were used to assign a CD4 or CD8 phenotype to each responding clone. TCRdb reworked the public reads: Q25 trimming with fastp, MiXCR clone assembly, productive beta chains retained. Each entry is one CDR3 protein sequence, shown with its most common DNA and genes. TCRdb, rather than the study authors, made the V and J calls. The sample yields approximately 230,000 distinct CDR3 sequences; roughly 15% were counted once. The ten top clones hold approximately 3.5% of the sample.

A distance of 11 bases separates the germline ends of V and J, which lose 7 bases and 10 bases respectively. The germline V gene (reference sequence) yields LGHDT for CDR1 and YNNKEL for CDR2. The CDR3 runs 12 amino acids, cysteine and phenylalanine included. Only the CDR3 DNA is retained, 36 bases long and in frame from the first base. The sample belongs to a study of T-cell memory formation after mild COVID-19 (dated by TCRdb to 2020 to 2023). About the study as a whole: TCR sequence clusters from the two donors were largely donor specific. The cohort comprised two young, previously healthy adult volunteers, one female and one male. T-cell clones expanding and contracting after mild COVID-19 in a couple of donors were tracked by longitudinal TCRalpha and TCRbeta repertoire sequencing.

General findings and caveats noted by the study authors: The study covered only a couple of mild cases, and larger cohorts including severe cases with pre-infection samples were considered necessary. Contracting CD4+ clones turned up mainly in the CM and EM memory subsets, whereas EMRA was where CD8+ clones were enriched. Some responding clones were found in pre-infection memory, which suggests that pre-existing cross-reactive memory T cells took part in the SARS-CoV-2 response. Whether the second-wave clones peaking on day 37 were SARS-CoV-2 specific was not confirmed. Clones contracting from day 15 to 85 had balanced CD4/CD8 phenotypes, while a second wave expanding from day 15 to 37 was biased towards CD4+.

Ficoll-Paque density gradient centrifugation was the method used to isolate PBMCs. Sequenced input: PBMCs or a T cell subset sorted from them (not recorded which). The TCR was taken from a man aged 18 to 35 who had mild COVID-19 (a few samples of this study predate the infection). The sample titles of this study are shuffled in the database, so cell type and time point are left out; the donor was told from shared clones. The V and J genes are TRBV3-1 and TRBJ1-6; the D gene is possibly TRBD1, with 5 bases matching. Here the CDR3 is given as CASNGGASPLHF. The DNA reads TGTGCCAGCAATGGGGGAGCCTCACCCCTCCACTTT. The CDR3 plus the reference TRBV3-1 and TRBJ1-6 genes for the other parts give the full variable domain: DTAVSQTPKYLVTQMGNDKSIKCEQNLGHDTMYWYKQDSKKFLKIMFSYNNKELIINETVPNRFSPKSPDKAHLNLHINSLELGDSAVYFCASNGGASPLHFGNGTRLTVT.